This TCR beta chain was sequenced in a study of blood T cell repertoires in COVID-19. Study summary: COVID-19 samples from acute and convalescent phases originated in the United States, Italy and Spain. From T cells, B-cell-depleted T cells, or PBMCs came the material, which was cDNA or gDNA.

In the source study's methods: Reference gene primer amplification gave nucleated cell count estimates. The repertoire was sequenced with immunoSEQ multiplex PCR; TCRdb's copy has only in-frame clones and lacks some. For V, J and clone size, that table is used; D and trimming come from the DNA. The sample lists 35,000 to 50,000 clones; 85% to 90% were seen once. In germline, CDR1 is SGHTA, CDR2 FQGNSA. V shed 5 bases, J shed 8 bases, and the junction held 9 bases outside the gene matches. The CDR3 has 15 residues. The sample taken for sequencing was peripheral blood. The V gene is TRBV7-2, the J gene TRBJ2-1, with 10 bases that match TRBD1. The receptor was isolated from a man in his 60s with acute or convalescent COVID-19. The CDR3 DNA reads TGTGCCAGCAGCCTCCAGGGACAGGGGACGGATGAGCAGTTCTTC. Protein sequence: CASSLQGQGTDEQFF.